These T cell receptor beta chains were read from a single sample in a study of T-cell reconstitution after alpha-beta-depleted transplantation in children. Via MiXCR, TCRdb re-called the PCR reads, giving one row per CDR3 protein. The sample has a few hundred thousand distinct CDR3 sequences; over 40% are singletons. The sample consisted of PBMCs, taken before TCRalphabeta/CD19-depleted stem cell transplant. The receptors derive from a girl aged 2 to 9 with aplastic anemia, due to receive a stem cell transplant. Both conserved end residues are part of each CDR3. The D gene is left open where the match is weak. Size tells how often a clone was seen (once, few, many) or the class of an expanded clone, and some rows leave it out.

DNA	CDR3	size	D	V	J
TGTGCCAGCAGTGAAGCGCTTCCGGGAGGAGGGGAGCAGTTCTTC	CASSEALPGGGEQFF	.	TRBD2	TRBV6-1	TRBJ2-1
TGTGCCAGCAGCTTAACGGGCTATACGACAGGGCACACCGGGGAGCTGTTTTTT	CASSLTGYTTGHTGELFF	.	TRBD1	TRBV7-3	TRBJ2-2
TGCAGTGCTCTCCGGGACGCGAGGATCACCTACGAGCAGTACTTC	CSALRDARITYEQYF	many	.	TRBV20-1	TRBJ2-7
TGTGCCAGCAGCTATTTGACCTACGAGCAGTTCTTC	CASSYLTYEQFF	.	.	TRBV6-2/TRBV6-3	TRBJ2-1
TGTGCCAGCAGTGAAGCAGGCCGCTACAATCAGCCCCAGCATTTT	CASSEAGRYNQPQHF	.	.	TRBV6-1	TRBJ1-5
TGCAGTGCTAGAACGGGGAGCCATTCCTACGAGCAGTACTTC	CSARTGSHSYEQYF	.	.	TRBV20-1	TRBJ2-7
TGTGCCAGCAGCTATGCCCCGACAGGGAAAGGCACTGAAGCTTTCTTT	CASSYAPTGKGTEAFF	once	TRBD1	TRBV6-5	TRBJ1-1
TGTGCCAGCAGTTTATCCCTATCGACAGGGTTGGGAGAGACCCAGTACTTC	CASSLSLSTGLGETQYF	.	TRBD1	TRBV28	TRBJ2-5
TGCGCCAGCAGCCAAGACCAGTCGGGTGGGACTGAAGCTTTCTTT	CASSQDQSGGTEAFF	.	.	TRBV4-1	TRBJ1-1
TGTGCCAGCAGCCAAGAAGCTAGCGGGGGGCCAGAGACCCAGTACTTC	CASSQEASGGPETQYF	.	TRBD2	TRBV4-2	TRBJ2-5
TGTGCCAGCAGTGATGCCCCAGGGGGCGAAGATACGCAGTATTTT	CASSDAPGGEDTQYF	.	TRBD1	TRBV6-1	TRBJ2-3
TGCAGCAGTCGGGACAGCGACTATACGCAGTATTTT	CSSRDSDYTQYF	few	TRBD1	TRBV20-1	TRBJ2-3
TGCAGCGTTGTCAGGGGGCGGGATACGCAGTATTTT	CSVVRGRDTQYF	.	TRBD1	TRBV29-1	TRBJ2-3
TGTGCCATCAGGGGGACTAGCGGAGATACGCAGTATTTT	CAIRGTSGDTQYF	few	TRBD2	TRBV10-3	TRBJ2-3
TGCGCCAGCAGCCCAATGACACGGACGACCGGGGAGCTGTTTTTT	CASSPMTRTTGELFF	.	.	TRBV5-1	TRBJ2-2